This passage covers 8 T cell receptor beta chains from one sample sequenced in a study of tumor-infiltrating lymphocytes in primary liver carcinoma. A primer matching the constant region was used to make TCR beta cDNA from approximately 0.55 ug of total RNA. Slightly modified ARM-PCR served as the procedure for the TCR beta libraries. These libraries came from three rounds of nested multiplex PCR. Rounds one and two of PCR, each of roughly 10 cycles, were primed with TRBV1-TRBV30 forward primers and a C-beta reverse primer. TCRdb itself ran the multiplex PCR reads through MiXCR, one entry per CDR3 protein. This sample has approximately 320,000 distinct CDR3 sequences, with 45% to 70% found just once. The researchers obtained blood RNA from unsorted whole blood and also extracted germline DNA. Sequenced material: peripheral blood. These receptors all come from a woman younger than 45 with primary liver carcinoma and hepatitis B virus infection.

Comment on this clonotype: Mismatch with germline at one junction end may stem from a read error. Here the CDR3 DNA reads TGTACCACCAGTGACTCCAGGGACCCAAGCTCTGGAAACACCATATATTTT. It encodes CTTSDSRDPSSGNTIYF. This chain joins TRBV24-1 and TRBJ1-3; TRBD1 is a possible D gene (5 bases). Germline V gene sequence: CDR1 KGHDR, CDR2 SFDVKD. This CDR3 comprises 17 residues.

Remarks on this clonotype: One end of the junction is discordant with germline, which a read error may explain. CDR3 nucleotides: TGTGCCAGCAGTCCGGGACCGGCCCGGGACAGGGGGCAACAAGAGACCCAGCACTTC. Protein sequence: CASSPGPARDRGQQETQHF. V is TRBV11-2 and J is TRBJ2-5; TRBD1 matches 12 bases. This CDR3 spans 19 amino acids. Looked up from germline, CDR1 is SGHAT and CDR2 is FQNNGV.

Notes on this clonotype: The junction departs from germline at one end; a sequencing error may be responsible. This chain connects TRBV5-5 to TRBJ2-1, with D hard to call. In germline, CDR1 is SGHKS, CDR2 YYEKEE (reference sequence). This CDR3 spans 15 amino acids. This CDR3 is CASSLAGSVYNEHFF. The CDR3 coding sequence is TGTGCCAGCAGCTTGGCGGGCAGCGTCTACAATGAGCATTTCTTC.

The chain recombines TRBV7-8 with TRBJ1-5; possibly TRBD1 for D (6 bases). The length of the CDR3 is 17 residues. The germline V gene has CDR1 SGHVS and CDR2 FQNEAQ. Trimming removed 5 bases at V and 0 bases at J, with 17 bases between. The CDR3: CASSTGTWTASNQPQHF. CDR3 DNA: TGTGCCAGCAGCACCGGAACTTGGACAGCTAGCAATCAGCCCCAGCATTTT.

This clonotype was found a few times. V and J are TRBV6-6 and TRBJ2-7; D may correspond to TRBD1 or TRBD2 (6 bases each). Germline CDR1 and CDR2: MNHNY and SVGAGI (reference sequence). This CDR3 region has 13 residues. V lost 7 bases to trimming and J lost 7 bases, with 17 bases between them. The CDR3 spells CASNRDIAGEQYF. For the CDR3, the DNA is TGTGCCAGCAACCGGGACATTGCGGGAGAGCAGTACTTC.

The chain recombines TRBV4-2 with TRBJ1-5; D possibly corresponds to TRBD1 (5 bases). V lost 4 bases and J lost 1, with 14 bases in between. Per the germline V gene, CDR1 is LGHNA and CDR2 is YNFKEQ. The CDR3 extends over 16 amino acids. CDR3 nucleotides: TGTGCCAGCAGCCCCCGGGGGGGGTCCAGCAATCAGCCCCAGCATTTT. This gives the protein CASSPRGGSSNQPQHF.

This clonotype appeared a single time. At one boundary the junction diverges from the germline segment, which might be a read error. The chain couples TRBV4-1 to TRBJ1-3; D unclear. The V gene's germline CDR1 is MGHRA and CDR2 YSYEKL. This CDR3 contains 16 residues. DNA of the CDR3: TGCCCCAGCAGCCAGGTACTCGGGAGCTCTGGAAACACCATATATTTT. Encoded protein: CPSSQVLGSSGNTIYF.

The chain links TRBV28 to TRBJ2-1; 12 positions agree with TRBD2. The CDR3 has 13 amino acids. Germline CDR1 MDHEN, CDR2 SYDVKM. With 6 bases clipped from V and 8 bases from J, the junction kept 2 bases outside the gene matches. Written as DNA, the CDR3 is TGTGCCAGCAGAAGACTAGCGGGAGATGAGCAGTTCTTC. It specifies CASRRLAGDEQFF.